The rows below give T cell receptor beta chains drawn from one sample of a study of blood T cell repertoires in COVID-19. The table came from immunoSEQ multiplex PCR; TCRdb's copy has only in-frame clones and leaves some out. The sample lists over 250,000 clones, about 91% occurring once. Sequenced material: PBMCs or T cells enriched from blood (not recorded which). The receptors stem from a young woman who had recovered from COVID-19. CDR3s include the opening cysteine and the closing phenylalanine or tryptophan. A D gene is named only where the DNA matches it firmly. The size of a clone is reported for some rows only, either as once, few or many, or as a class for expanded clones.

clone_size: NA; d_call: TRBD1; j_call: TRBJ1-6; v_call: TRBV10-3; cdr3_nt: TGTGCCATCAGTGAGTCAGGACAGGGAGGCAATTCACCCCTCCACTTT; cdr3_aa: CAISESGQGGNSPLHF
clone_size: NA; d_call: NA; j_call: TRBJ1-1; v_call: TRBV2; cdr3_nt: TGTGCCAGCAACAAGGACAGACGGACTGAAGCTTTCTTT; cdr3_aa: CASNKDRRTEAFF
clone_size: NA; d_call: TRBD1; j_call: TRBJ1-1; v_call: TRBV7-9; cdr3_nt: TGTGCCAGCAGCGACAGACAGGGGTACACTGAAGCTTTCTTT; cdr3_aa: CASSDRQGYTEAFF
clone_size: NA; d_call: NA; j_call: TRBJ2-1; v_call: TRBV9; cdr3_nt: TGTGCCAGCAGCGCCCACCATAGCGATAGCTCCTACAATGAGCAGTTCTTC; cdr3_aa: CASSAHHSDSSYNEQFF
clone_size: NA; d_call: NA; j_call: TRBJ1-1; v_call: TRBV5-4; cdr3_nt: TGTGCCAGCAGCTTGGTGGGAGTTGAAGCTTTCTTT; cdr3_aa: CASSLVGVEAFF
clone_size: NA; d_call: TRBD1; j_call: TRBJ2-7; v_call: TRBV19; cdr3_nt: TGTGCCAGTAGTGCCCGGGACAGCTCCTACGAGCAGTACTTC; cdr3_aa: CASSARDSSYEQYF
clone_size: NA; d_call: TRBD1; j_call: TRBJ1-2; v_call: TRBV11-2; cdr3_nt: TGTGCCAGCAGCTCGACAGGGGGCGGAGGCTACACCTTC; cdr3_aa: CASSSTGGGGYTF
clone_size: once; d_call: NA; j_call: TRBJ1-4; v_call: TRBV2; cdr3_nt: TGTGCCAGCACCGTCTCCCTACCAAATGAAAAACTGTTTTTT; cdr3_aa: CASTVSLPNEKLFF
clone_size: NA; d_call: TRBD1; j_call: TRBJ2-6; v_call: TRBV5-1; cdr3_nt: TGCGCCAGCAGCATCGGGACAGGTAACTCTGGGGCCAACGTCCTGACTTTC; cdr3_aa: CASSIGTGNSGANVLTF
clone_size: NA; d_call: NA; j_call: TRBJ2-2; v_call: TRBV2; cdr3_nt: TGTGCCAGCAGCGAGCATGGTAGCGGAGGCGACACCGGGGAGCTGTTTTTT; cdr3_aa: CASSEHGSGGDTGELFF
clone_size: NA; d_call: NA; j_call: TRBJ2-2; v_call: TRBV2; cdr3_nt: TGTGCCAGCAGTGAACACACGACCGGGGAGCTGTTTTTT; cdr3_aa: CASSEHTTGELFF
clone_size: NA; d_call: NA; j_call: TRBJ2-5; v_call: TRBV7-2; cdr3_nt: TGTGCCAGCAGCTACTACGGACAGATCCAAGAGACCCAGTACTTC; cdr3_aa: CASSYYGQIQETQYF
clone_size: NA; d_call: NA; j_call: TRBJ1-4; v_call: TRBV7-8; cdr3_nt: TGTGCCAGCAGCTTAACTTCTCTTAATGAAAAACTGTTTTTT; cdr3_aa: CASSLTSLNEKLFF
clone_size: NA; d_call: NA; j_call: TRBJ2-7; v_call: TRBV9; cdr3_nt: TGTGCCAGCAGCGTTAGCGGAACCTATACCTACGAGCAGTACTTC; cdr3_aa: CASSVSGTYTYEQYF
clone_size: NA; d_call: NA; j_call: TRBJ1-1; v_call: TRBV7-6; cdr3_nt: TGTGCCAGCAGCTTAGTGGGGGCGGGTTGGAACACTGAAGCTTTCTTT; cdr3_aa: CASSLVGAGWNTEAFF
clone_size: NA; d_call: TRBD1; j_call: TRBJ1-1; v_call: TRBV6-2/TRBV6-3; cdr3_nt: TGTGCCAGCAGTCGACGGGGACAGGGCATGAACACTGAAGCTTTCTTT; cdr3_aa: CASSRRGQGMNTEAFF
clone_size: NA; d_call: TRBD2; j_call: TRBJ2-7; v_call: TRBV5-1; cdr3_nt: TGCGCCAGCAATTGGCTAGCGGGGGGCCTGAACTACGAGCAGTACTTC; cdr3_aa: CASNWLAGGLNYEQYF
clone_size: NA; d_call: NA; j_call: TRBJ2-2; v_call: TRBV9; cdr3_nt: TGTGCCAGCAGCGGCAGAACCGGGGAGCTGTTTTTT; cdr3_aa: CASSGRTGELFF
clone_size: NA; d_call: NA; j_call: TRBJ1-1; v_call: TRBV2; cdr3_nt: TGTGCCAACACAGGGACGCGGGTGAACACTGAAGCTTTCTTT; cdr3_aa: CANTGTRVNTEAFF
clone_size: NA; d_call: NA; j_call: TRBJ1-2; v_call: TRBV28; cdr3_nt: TGTGCCAGCAGAAACAGGGTCTATGGCTACACCTTC; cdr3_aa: CASRNRVYGYTF
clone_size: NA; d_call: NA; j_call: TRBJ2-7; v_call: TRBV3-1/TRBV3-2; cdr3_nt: TGTGCCAGCAGCCTGCCTAGCGCGACCTACGAGCAGTACTTC; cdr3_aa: CASSLPSATYEQYF
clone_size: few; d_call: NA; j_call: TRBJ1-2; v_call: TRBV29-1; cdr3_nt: TGCAGCGTGAGCAAGGACAGCATTTATGGCTACACCTTC; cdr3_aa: CSVSKDSIYGYTF
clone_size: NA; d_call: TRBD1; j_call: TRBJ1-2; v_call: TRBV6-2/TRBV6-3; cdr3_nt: TGTGCCAGCAGTTACTCGAGGACAGGGGTTCGACCTTATGGCTACACCTTC; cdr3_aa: CASSYSRTGVRPYGYTF
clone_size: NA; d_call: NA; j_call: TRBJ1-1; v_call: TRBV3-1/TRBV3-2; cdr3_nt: TGTGCCAGCAGCCAAGTTCTGAAGCTAAACACTGAAGCTTTCTTT; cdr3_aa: CASSQVLKLNTEAFF
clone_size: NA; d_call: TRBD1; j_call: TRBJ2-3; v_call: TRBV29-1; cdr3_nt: TGCAGCGTTTCGGGGGGAGGGGACAGGGCGTATTTT; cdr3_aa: CSVSGGGDRAYF
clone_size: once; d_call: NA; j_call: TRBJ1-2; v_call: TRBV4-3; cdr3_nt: TGCGCCAGCAGCCAAGGCTCAACCTACAACTATGGCTACACCTTC; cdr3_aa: CASSQGSTYNYGYTF
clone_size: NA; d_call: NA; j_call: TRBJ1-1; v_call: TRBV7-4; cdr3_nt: TGTGCCAGCAGCTTGAAGCTAGGGGAGGACACTGAAGCTTTCTTT; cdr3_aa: CASSLKLGEDTEAFF
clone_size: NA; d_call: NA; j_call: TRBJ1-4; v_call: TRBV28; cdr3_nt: TGTGCCAGCCAGCTGGCGGGCAAGAATGAAAAACTGTTTTTT; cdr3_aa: CASQLAGKNEKLFF
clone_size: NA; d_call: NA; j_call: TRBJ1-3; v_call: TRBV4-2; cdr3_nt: TGTGCCAGCAGCCAAGTGGGTAGGACAGCTCTCTCTGGAAACACCATATATTTT; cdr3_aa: CASSQVGRTALSGNTIYF
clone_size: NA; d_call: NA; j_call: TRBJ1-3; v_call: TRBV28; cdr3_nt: TGTGCCAGCAGTTTAATTCAGGCAGGGGTTCGCTCTGGAAACACCATATATTTT; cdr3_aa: CASSLIQAGVRSGNTIYF
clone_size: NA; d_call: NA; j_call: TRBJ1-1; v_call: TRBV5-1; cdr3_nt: TGCGCCAGCAGCCTTCGATCCACCCGGGCTGAAGCTTTCTTT; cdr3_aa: CASSLRSTRAEAFF
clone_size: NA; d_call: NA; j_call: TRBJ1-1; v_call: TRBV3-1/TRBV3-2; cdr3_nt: TGTGCCAGCAGCCAGTCCCAGAACACTGAAGCTTTCTTT; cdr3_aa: CASSQSQNTEAFF
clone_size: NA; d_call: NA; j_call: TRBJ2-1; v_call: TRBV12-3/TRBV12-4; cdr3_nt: TGTGCCAGCAATCGGGTCTTGGGTGAGCAGTTCTTC; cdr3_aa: CASNRVLGEQFF
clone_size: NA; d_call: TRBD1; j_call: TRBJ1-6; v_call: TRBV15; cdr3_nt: TGTGCCACCAGCAGAGGGGACAGGGGGTATTCACCCCTCCACTTT; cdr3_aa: CATSRGDRGYSPLHF
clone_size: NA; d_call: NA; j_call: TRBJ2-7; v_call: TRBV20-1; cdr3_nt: TGCAGTGCTAAAGCGTCCTACGAGCAGTACTTC; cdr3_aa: CSAKASYEQYF
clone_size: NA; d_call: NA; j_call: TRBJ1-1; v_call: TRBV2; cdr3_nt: TGTGCCAGCAGAGAGACAGAATCTTTCAACACTGAAGCTTTCTTT; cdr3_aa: CASRETESFNTEAFF